Shown below are 24 T cell receptor beta chains from a single sample sequenced in a study of cytomegalovirus exposure and HLA in healthy donors. Sequencing was performed with immunoSEQ multiplex PCR; in TCRdb, only in-frame clones are kept and a portion is missing. Of tens of thousands of clones listed, 85% to 95% are singletons. The sample comprised PBMCs. The receptor set was obtained from a man aged 18 to 30 in good health and CMV-seronegative.

This sequence joins TRBV9 and TRBJ2-2, with 10 bases matching TRBD2. The CDR3 runs to 17 residues. CDR1 and CDR2 from the germline V gene are SGDLS and YYNGEE. J was trimmed by 3 bases and V by 0 bases; bases with no gene match: 5. The DNA for the CDR3 is TGTGCCAGCAGCGTAGGGCTAGCGGGAGATTACACCGGGGAGCTGTTTTTT. Its protein is CASSVGLAGDYTGELFF. Complete variable domain (other parts from reference TRBV9 and TRBJ2-2): DSGVTQTPKHLITATGQRVTLRCSPRSGDLSVYWYQQSLDQGLQFLIQYYNGEERAKGNILERFSAQQFPDLHSELNLSSLELGDSALYFCASSVGLAGDYTGELFFGEGSRLTVL.

The V gene is TRBV7-6, the J gene TRBJ2-2; 10 positions agree with TRBD1. The CDR3 runs 15 residues. Per germline, CDR1 SGHVS and CDR2 FNYEAQ. V shed 1 base and J 6 bases; nucleotides not matched to a gene: 2. CDR3 amino acids: CASSLGTGGAGELFF. CDR3 nucleotides: TGTGCCAGCAGCTTAGGGACAGGGGGTGCCGGGGAGCTGTTTTTT.

The chain is built from TRBV30 and TRBJ2-3; D perhaps matches TRBD1 (5 bases). The CDR3 has 13 residues. Germline assignment: CDR1 GTSNPN and CDR2 SVGIG (reference sequence). The CDR3 is CAGTGSFTDTQYF. The CDR3, as DNA: TGTGCGGGAACAGGATCATTCACAGATACGCAGTATTTT.

This chain connects TRBV27 to TRBJ1-2; possibly TRBD1 for D (5 bases). Germline-derived CDR1 and CDR2 are MNHEY and SMNVEV (reference sequence). The ends were cut back, 6 bases at V and 4 bases at J, with 15 bases in the middle. This CDR3 has 14 residues. CDR3 DNA sequence: TGTGCCAGCAGGAGCGGATGGGGGGGCTATGGCTACACCTTC. Protein product: CASRSGWGGYGYTF.

This chain links TRBV9 with TRBJ2-2; D uncertain. Germline CDR1 is SGDLS and CDR2 is YYNGEE. Between the trimmed V and J ends, which lost 4 bases and 4 bases, there was a span of 11 bases. The CDR3 has 14 residues. The CDR3, as DNA: TGTGCCAGCAGCCCCCGCGCCGCCACCGGGGAGCTGTTTTTT. Its protein is CASSPRAATGELFF. Together with reference TRBV9 and TRBJ2-2, the CDR3 gives the full variable domain: DSGVTQTPKHLITATGQRVTLRCSPRSGDLSVYWYQQSLDQGLQFLIQYYNGEERAKGNILERFSAQQFPDLHSELNLSSLELGDSALYFCASSPRAATGELFFGEGSRLTVL.

The chain links TRBV7-9 to TRBJ1-1; possible D gene TRBD1, 6 bases. The CDR3 consists of 15 residues. Germline lookup yields CDR1 SEHNR and CDR2 FQNEAQ (reference sequence). V dropped 5 bases and J dropped 2 bases, with 15 bases sitting between them. As DNA, the CDR3 is TGTGCCAGCAGCCCCTTCGACAGGCCAAACACTGAAGCTTTCTTT. Its protein product is CASSPFDRPNTEAFF.

This clone was detected only a few times. CDR3 region: CASSPMSRDRVSNTEAFF. The CDR3 DNA is TGTGCCAGTAGTCCGATGTCCCGGGACAGGGTATCGAACACTGAAGCTTTCTTT. The V and J genes are TRBV19 and TRBJ1-1, with 9 bases aligning to TRBD1. The CDR3 is 18 residues long. Looked up from germline, CDR1 is LNHDA and CDR2 is SQIVND (reference sequence). V shed 5 bases and J 1 base; nucleotides not matched to a gene: 14.

This clone came up once. The V gene is TRBV5-4, the J gene TRBJ1-1; perhaps TRBD1 as D (5 bases). V was cut by 4 bases and J by 0 bases, with 10 bases left in between. From germline, CDR1 is SGHNT and CDR2 YYREEE (reference sequence). This CDR3 is 14 amino acids long. CDR3 sequence reads: CASSPRTMNTEAFF. In nucleotides, the CDR3 is TGTGCCAGCAGCCCCCGGACAATGAACACTGAAGCTTTCTTT.

The genes are TRBV6-5 and TRBJ2-3; D remains unclear. The CDR3 is made up of 13 amino acids. The germline V gene has CDR1 MNHEY and CDR2 SVGAGI. With 7 bases removed from V and 2 bases from J, the gap between germline ends came to 10 bases. The CDR3: CASTQDSTDTQYF. DNA of the CDR3: TGTGCCAGCACCCAGGATTCCACAGATACGCAGTATTTT.

The gene calls are TRBV9 and TRBJ1-1, with 7 bases fitting TRBD1. This CDR3 has 15 amino acids. In germline, CDR1 is SGDLS, CDR2 YYNGEE. V was pared by 4 bases and J by 0 bases, with 6 bases of the junction left unmatched. The CDR3 nucleotides are TGTGCCAGCAGCCCCCGGGACAGAATGAACACTGAAGCTTTCTTT. Protein product: CASSPRDRMNTEAFF. The full variable domain, its missing parts supplied by reference TRBV9 and TRBJ1-1, is DSGVTQTPKHLITATGQRVTLRCSPRSGDLSVYWYQQSLDQGLQFLIQYYNGEERAKGNILERFSAQQFPDLHSELNLSSLELGDSALYFCASSPRDRMNTEAFFGQGTRLTVV.

The chain joins TRBV19 to TRBJ1-5, with D possibly matching TRBD1 (5 bases). V was clipped by 3 bases and J by 0 bases, with 12 bases between them. Per germline, CDR1 LNHDA and CDR2 SQIVND (reference sequence). The CDR3 is made up of 16 amino acids. The CDR3 here is CASSIIRVTSNQPQHF. In DNA form, the CDR3 reads TGTGCCAGTAGTATCATCAGGGTCACTAGCAATCAGCCCCAGCATTTT.

This clone was picked up one time. The chain uses TRBV28 and TRBJ1-1, with 8 bases matching TRBD1. Trimming took 6 bases from V and 1 from J; bases not matched to a gene: 4. Germline V lookup: CDR1 MDHEN, CDR2 SYDVKM. The CDR3 is 14 amino acids. The CDR3 reads CASSTQGANTEAFF. CDR3 coding DNA: TGTGCCAGCAGCACCCAGGGGGCGAACACTGAAGCTTTCTTT. The full variable domain, completed using reference TRBV28 and TRBJ1-1, is DVKVTQSSRYLVKRTGEKVFLECVQDMDHENMFWYRQDPGLGLRLIYFSYDVKMKEKGDIPEGYSVSREKKERFSLILESASTNQTSMYLCASSTQGANTEAFFGQGTRLTVV.

The rearrangement joins TRBV29-1 to TRBJ2-5; tentative D call: TRBD1 (6 bases). V shed 6 bases and J shed 4 bases, with 12 bases lying between them. In germline, CDR1 is SQVTM, CDR2 ANQGSEA. The CDR3 extends over 12 amino acids. DNA for the CDR3: TGCAGCGTGCTGGACAGAAGAGAGACCCAGTACTTC. The encoded protein is CSVLDRRETQYF.

This clone was seen a single time. The J gene is TRBJ1-2, the V gene TRBV13, with a possible D match to TRBD1 (5 bases). CDR1 and CDR2 from the germline V gene are PRHDT and FYEKMQ (reference sequence). This CDR3 has 13 amino acids. V was pared by 5 bases and J by 4 bases, with 11 bases between. Here the CDR3 reads CASSRQRAYGYTF. CDR3 nucleotides: TGTGCCAGCAGCAGACAGCGAGCCTATGGCTACACCTTC. Using reference TRBV13 and TRBJ1-2 for the parts outside the CDR3, the full variable domain is AAGVIQSPRHLIKEKRETATLKCYPIPRHDTVYWYQQGPGQDPQFLISFYEKMQSDKGSIPDRFSAQQFSDYHSELNMSSLELGDSALYFCASSRQRAYGYTFGSGTRLTVV.

Written as DNA, the CDR3 is TGTGCCAGCAGCGTAGGACTAGCGGAAAACATTCAGTACTTC. The encoded protein is CASSVGLAENIQYF. The rearrangement joins TRBV9 to TRBJ2-4; TRBD2 matches at 9 bases. With V trimmed by 0 bases and J by 5 bases, 0 bases remained unmatched. Germline lookup yields CDR1 SGDLS and CDR2 YYNGEE. This CDR3 is 14 amino acids long.

This chain connects TRBV5-1 to TRBJ2-1; D uncertain. CDR3 size: 13 residues. Trimming cost V 1 base and J 8 bases, with 10 bases left between them. Germline assignment: CDR1 SGHRS and CDR2 YFSETQ. CDR3: CASSLTVFDEQFF. CDR3 DNA: TGCGCCAGCAGCTTGACGGTTTTTGATGAGCAGTTCTTC.

This chain joins TRBV5-1 and TRBJ2-1, with 8 positions matching TRBD2. The CDR3 consists of 16 residues. Losses at the gene ends were 4 bases for V and 0 bases for J; bases not matched to a gene: 6. The germline CDR1 and CDR2 sequences are SGHRS and YFSETQ. This chain's CDR3 is CASSATSASSYNEQFF. CDR3 DNA: TGCGCCAGCAGCGCGACTAGCGCAAGCTCCTACAATGAGCAGTTCTTC.

The CDR3 DNA follows: TGTGCCAGCAGCTACGGAGAAGGCTACACCTTC. It specifies CASSYGEGYTF. The rearrangement joins TRBV7-9 to TRBJ1-2; no clear D gene. V lost 4 bases to trimming and J lost 8 bases, with 8 bases between them. The CDR3 runs to 11 residues. CDR1 SEHNR and CDR2 FQNEAQ come from the germline V gene (reference sequence). The complete variable domain, with remaining parts taken from reference TRBV7-9 and TRBJ1-2, reads DTGVSQNPRHKITKRGQNVTFRCDPISEHNRLYWYRQTLGQGPEFLTYFQNEAQLEKSRLLSDRFSAERPKGSFSTLEIQRTEQGDSAMYLCASSYGEGYTFGSGTRLTVV.

DNA of the CDR3: TGTGCCAGCAGCTCGCAATCAGGGGGTACGGAGCAGTACTTC. Translated: CASSSQSGGTEQYF. V is TRBV7-2 and J is TRBJ2-7; 7 bases align to TRBD1. Germline V gives CDR1 SGHTA, CDR2 FQGNSA. This CDR3 contains 14 residues. Trimming removed 4 bases from V and 7 bases from J; junction bases left unmatched: 10.

V and J are TRBV29-1 and TRBJ1-2; 7 bases line up with TRBD1. This CDR3 is 12 amino acids long. Germline values: CDR1 SQVTM, CDR2 ANQGSEA. J was trimmed by 8 bases and V by 7 bases; bases with no gene match: 10. This CDR3 is CSATTGLNGYTF. CDR3 DNA sequence: TGCAGCGCCACGACAGGGCTCAACGGCTACACCTTC.

In DNA, the CDR3 is TGTGCCAGCAGTCCCCCCCGTGCGGTCCAAGAGACCCAGTACTTC. This translates into CASSPPRAVQETQYF. V gene TRBV28 combines with J gene TRBJ2-5, with D hard to call. CDR1 is MDHEN, CDR2 SYDVKM, per germline. V was shortened by 5 bases and J by 1 base, with 14 bases between the two germline ends. This CDR3 spans 15 amino acids. Using reference TRBV28 and TRBJ2-5 for the parts outside the CDR3, the full variable domain is DVKVTQSSRYLVKRTGEKVFLECVQDMDHENMFWYRQDPGLGLRLIYFSYDVKMKEKGDIPEGYSVSREKKERFSLILESASTNQTSMYLCASSPPRAVQETQYFGPGTRLLVL.

The chain links TRBV2 to TRBJ2-3; D gene unclear. Trimming stripped 0 bases from V and 0 bases from J, with 16 bases between. From germline, CDR1 is SNHLY and CDR2 FYNNEI. The CDR3 spans 18 residues. The DNA for the CDR3 is TGTGCCAGCAGTGAAGCGCTTCGCGGCGGATTTAGCACAGATACGCAGTATTTT. Encoded protein: CASSEALRGGFSTDTQYF.

This chain links TRBV7-8 with TRBJ2-7; D not certain. Germline V gene sequence: CDR1 SGHVS, CDR2 FQNEAQ. The CDR3 contains 15 residues. V lost 6 bases, J lost 6 bases, and 21 bases lay in between. In DNA, the CDR3 is TGTGCCAGCAGTTCTCCTGGTTTAGGCGGTGGCGAGCAGTACTTC. Protein sequence: CASSSPGLGGGEQYF.

The CDR3 sequence: CASRITGTPTKNGYTF. The CDR3 DNA sequence: TGTGCCAGCAGGATCACAGGGACCCCTACTAAGAATGGCTACACCTTC. This sequence joins TRBV7-9 and TRBJ1-2; D perhaps matches TRBD1 (6 bases). Germline V gene sequence: CDR1 SEHNR, CDR2 FQNEAQ (reference sequence). CDR3 size: 16 residues. V dropped 6 bases and J dropped 6 bases, with 23 bases sitting between them.